The entry below describes one TCR beta chain. This sample is drawn from a study of blood T cell repertoires in COVID-19. Study context: T cells, B-cell-depleted T cells, or PBMCs provided the cDNA or gDNA that served as material.

Here immunoSEQ multiplex PCR was the method, and the copy in TCRdb shows in-frame clones only, minus some. Of around 120,000 clones listed, around four fifths are singletons. Source material: peripheral blood. This receptor was identified in a man in his sixties or seventies with active or convalescent COVID-19.

Written as DNA, the CDR3 is TGTGCCAGCAGCTCAAGACAGGGCGTGGAGACCCAGTACTTC. Amino acids: CASSSRQGVETQYF. The chain carries TRBV5-4 and TRBJ2-5; 7 bases are shared with TRBD1. CDR3 size: 14 residues. CDR1 is SGHNT, CDR2 YYREEE, per germline (reference sequence). V was pared by 3 bases and J by 5 bases, with 7 bases of the junction left unmatched. The full variable domain, with the rest looked up from reference TRBV5-4 and TRBJ2-5, is ETGVTQSPTHLIKTRGQQVTLRCSSQSGHNTVSWYQQALGQGPQFIFQYYREEENGRGNFPPRFSGLQFPNYSSELNVNALELDDSALYLCASSSRQGVETQYFGPGTRLLVL.